Sequencing of this TCR beta chain was carried out in a study of radiotherapy plus CTLA-4 blockade in lung cancer. Findings and limits, study-wide: TCR clones originating in tumors grew in number in blood after radiotherapy plus ipilimumab. Reports state that early shifts in blood T cell clones, with interferon-beta, best predicted response.

On this clone: What it binds is not known.

There are 16 residues in the CDR3. After removal of 0 bases from V and 4 bases from J, the junction contained 7 bases not matched to a gene. Germline V gene lookup returns CDR1 LNHNV and CDR2 YYDKDF (reference sequence). The repertoire was sequenced with immunoSEQ multiplex PCR; TCRdb's copy has only in-frame clones and lacks some. The repertoire has about 80,000 clones, 75% to 90% of them found once; the top ten carry approximately 2%. The chain uses TRBV15 and TRBJ2-7; 9 bases map to TRBD2. This clonotype was sampled from a human donor with non-small cell lung cancer who had a partial response to radiotherapy plus ipilimumab. Sequencing used peripheral blood, obtained from a patient treated with radiotherapy plus ipilimumab. DNA for the CDR3: TGTGCCACCAGCAGAGATCGACTAGCGGCCGCTTACGAGCAGTACTTC. Translating gives CATSRDRLAAAYEQYF.